These 6 T cell receptor beta chains came from one sample sequenced in a study of graft-versus-host responses after intestinal transplantation. Clones were read by immunoSEQ multiplex PCR, and TCRdb kept only the in-frame ones, dropping some. The sample holds tens of thousands of clones, approximately 95% seen once. The sample consisted of PBMCs, taken approximately 740 days after a first intestinal transplant, on the day of a second. The receptor set was obtained from a human patient who received an intestinal transplant, so some T cells may come from the graft donor.

This rearrangement joins TRBV28 to TRBJ2-1; the D is unclear. This CDR3 is built from 15 residues. Trimming pared 10 bases from V and 4 bases from J, leaving 20 bases between. Per germline, CDR1 MDHEN and CDR2 SYDVKM. The CDR3 DNA reads TGTGCCACCTCCCTCGTAGGGATTACATACAATGAGCAGTTCTTC. Translating it yields CATSLVGITYNEQFF.

The chain couples TRBV27 to TRBJ2-5; 15 nucleotides match TRBD2. CDR3 length: 16 amino acids. Germline assignment: CDR1 MNHEY and CDR2 SMNVEV (reference sequence). The ends lost 6 bases at V and 3 bases at J; junction bases unmatched: 5. CDR3 amino acids: CASSLGLAGGEETQYF. CDR3 bases: TGTGCCAGCAGCCTCGGACTAGCGGGAGGGGAAGAGACCCAGTACTTC.

This rearrangement joins TRBV13 to TRBJ1-2; 7 nucleotides match TRBD1. The CDR3 is 13 residues long. Germline CDR1 and CDR2: PRHDT and FYEKMQ (reference sequence). J gave up 3 bases and V 5 bases, and 3 bases lay outside the gene matches. The CDR3 region has the DNA TGTGCCAGCAGCCGACAGGGCGACTATGGCTACACCTTC. As protein: CASSRQGDYGYTF.

The V call is TRBV4-1, the J call TRBJ2-1; 10 positions agree with TRBD2. The germline V gene encodes CDR1 MGHRA and CDR2 YSYEKL. The CDR3 is 16 residues long. After removal of 0 bases from V and 6 bases from J, the junction contained 5 bases not matched to a gene. This chain's CDR3 is CASSQEKREGLNEQFF. The CDR3, as DNA: TGCGCCAGCAGCCAAGAAAAGCGGGAGGGCCTCAATGAGCAGTTCTTC.

This clone has only one observation. This chain connects TRBV30 to TRBJ1-2, with D unclear. Germline V gives CDR1 GTSNPN, CDR2 SVGIG (reference sequence). Trimming shortened V by 3 bases and J by 6 bases, and 8 bases separated the two germline ends. This CDR3 contains 11 residues. CDR3 protein: CAWSQEHGYTF. DNA of the CDR3: TGTGCCTGGAGCCAGGAGCATGGCTACACCTTC.

This chain joins TRBV6-5 and TRBJ1-2; the match to TRBD1 covers 8 bases. Per germline, CDR1 MNHEY and CDR2 SVGAGI. This CDR3 comprises 13 residues. The trim removed 5 bases at V and 6 bases at J, leaving 5 bases unmatched. The DNA of the CDR3 is TGTGCCAGCAGTCGACAGGGGACCGATGGCTACACCTTC. Protein product: CASSRQGTDGYTF.